These 4 T cell receptor beta chains were all obtained from the same sample, sequenced in a study of T cells in Graves' hyperthyroidism and ophthalmopathy. Amplification of TCR beta CDR3 regions used RNA as the template. TCR CDR3 regions were first amplified by RT-PCR with HTBI primers. TCRdb called the multiplex PCR reads again in MiXCR, with one record for every CDR3 protein. The sample includes around 420,000 distinct CDR3 sequences, 15% to 17% of them seen just once. The specimen sequenced was blood. Every receptor here comes from a woman aged 18 to 35 with Graves' hyperthyroidism.

This clonotype was recorded at least ten times. The chain combines TRBV10-3 with TRBJ2-7; TRBD1 matches at 7 bases. Germline CDR1 reads ENHRY; CDR2 reads SYGVKD. Losses at the gene ends were 6 bases for V and 5 bases for J; bases not matched to a gene: 7. The CDR3 sequence is 13 residues long. The CDR3 is CAISATGMDEQYF. CDR3 coding DNA: TGTGCCATCAGCGCGACAGGGATGGACGAGCAGTACTTC.

Comments on this clonotype: Here the CDR3 omits its conserved ending phenylalanine or tryptophan, so a read error is the likely source. V gene TRBV4-1 combines with J gene TRBJ1-1; D gene uncertain. The germline CDR1 and CDR2 sequences are MGHRA and YSYEKL. Trimming pared 2 bases from V and 0 bases from J, leaving 7 bases between. The CDR3 spans 14 residues. This CDR3 reads CASSQYGMNTEAFS. The CDR3 nucleotides read TGCGCCAGCAGCCAATACGGCATGAACACTGAAGCTTTCTCT.

This clonotype has a count of ten or more. The V and J genes are TRBV20-1 and TRBJ2-3, with D perhaps matching TRBD2 (6 bases). The germline V gene has CDR1 DFQATT and CDR2 SNEGSKA (reference sequence). This CDR3 has 15 amino acids. V was trimmed by 1 base and J by 0 bases, leaving 11 bases between them. DNA for the CDR3: TGCAGTGCTAGAGTACTAGCACTTAGCACAGATACGCAGTATTTT. Amino acids: CSARVLALSTDTQYF.

This clonotype was seen many times. This chain links TRBV10-3 with TRBJ1-2; TRBD1 matches 9 bases. The V gene's germline CDR1 is ENHRY and CDR2 SYGVKD. The CDR3 runs to 15 residues. With V trimmed by 4 bases and J by 2 bases, 5 bases remained unmatched. For the CDR3, the DNA is TGTGCCATCAGTGGTGGAGACAGGGGGAACTATGGCTACACCTTC. It is translated as CAISGGDRGNYGYTF.